This T cell receptor beta chain was observed in a study of response to subunit inactivated influenza vaccine. A word on this clonotype: Its specificity is unknown.

Overall study results and limits: Each seasonal flu vaccination may recruit only limited new T cells, authors suggested.

TCRdb reprocessed the RT-PCR reads with MiXCR, giving one entry per CDR3 protein. The repertoire holds over 800,000 distinct CDR3 sequences, with roughly 20% as singletons. The source material was PBMCs from blood, sampled about 5 days after vaccination. The TCR was taken from a man aged 45-65 years who received an inactivated influenza vaccine.

CDR3 in amino acids: CASGQGFPYEQYF. The CDR3 region has the DNA TGTGCCAGCGGTCAGGGGTTTCCCTACGAGCAGTACTTC. This chain connects TRBV6-1 to TRBJ2-7, with a tentative D call TRBD1 (6 bases). The CDR3 covers 13 residues. Germline V lookup: CDR1 MNHNS, CDR2 SASEGT. Trimming shortened V by 8 bases and J by 2 bases, and 13 bases separated the two germline ends.